The 8 T cell receptor beta chains presented below share a single source sample, sequenced in a study of blood T cells in healthy people across ages. With a J-beta primer mix and a sample-barcoded 5' primer, a second PCR ran about 6 to 11 cycles. A single record per CDR3 protein comes from TCRdb applying MiXCR to the 5' RACE reads. Of some 880,000 distinct CDR3 sequences listed, around 36% are singletons. Sequenced: blood. The receptors here all came from a man aged 18 to 30 in good health.

The rearrangement uses TRBV4-1 and TRBJ2-5, with 7 bases identical to TRBD2. The end of the DNA is better explained by TRBJ2-7, so the J call may be wrong. The CDR3 runs 17 residues. The germline gives CDR1 MGHRA, CDR2 YSYEKL. CDR3: CASSQGGGSGSGYEQYF. CDR3 sequence (DNA): TGCGCCAGCAGCCAAGGGGGGGGTTCGGGTTCGGGGTACGAGCAGTACTTC.

This clonotype was observed a few times. The chain couples TRBV6-5 to TRBJ2-1, with a tentative D call TRBD2 (5 bases). Trimming pared 6 bases from V and 5 bases from J, leaving 17 bases between. In germline, CDR1 is MNHEY, CDR2 SVGAGI. The CDR3 runs 15 residues. This chain's CDR3 is CASSRAGGSNNEQFF. DNA for the CDR3: TGTGCCAGCAGCCGGGCGGGCGGGTCTAACAATGAGCAGTTCTTC.

This clonotype was seen more than once but under ten times. J is TRBJ1-4 and V is TRBV5-1; D might be TRBD1 (5 bases). CDR1 and CDR2 from the germline V gene are SGHRS and YFSETQ. Trimming removed 4 bases at V and 6 bases at J, with 16 bases between. This CDR3 region has 15 residues. Here the CDR3 DNA reads TGCGCCAGCAGCGCATCACAGGAACACCATGAAAAACTGTTTTTT. Translating gives CASSASQEHHEKLFF.

This clonotype was counted only a few times. The V gene is TRBV11-2, the J gene TRBJ2-3; weak D call: TRBD2 (6 bases). The V gene lost 5 bases and the J gene lost 8 bases, with 11 bases spanning the gap. CDR3 length: 12 residues. CDR1 is SGHAT, CDR2 FQNNGV, per germline. CDR3 sequence: CASSPLGGTQYF. The CDR3 nucleotides are TGTGCCAGCAGCCCATTGGGGGGTACGCAGTATTTT.

The chain joins TRBV7-8 to TRBJ2-7; D is ambiguous. The CDR3 extends over 13 amino acids. Per germline, CDR1 SGHVS and CDR2 FQNEAQ. The ends were cut back, 1 base at V and 6 bases at J, with 10 bases in the middle. The DNA of the CDR3 is TGTGCCAGCAGCTTAGATTTCCAAGGCGAGCAGTACTTC. Protein sequence: CASSLDFQGEQYF.

Many counts were recorded for this clonotype. The J gene is TRBJ2-3, the V gene TRBV29-1; D could derive from TRBD1 or TRBD2 (6 bases each). The CDR3 has 12 residues. Germline V CDR1 and CDR2: SQVTM, ANQGSEA. V gave up 1 base and J gave up 7 bases, with 9 bases separating them. Here the CDR3 DNA reads TGCAGCGTTGAAGGGGGGGACAATACGCAGTATTTT. Amino acid sequence: CSVEGGDNTQYF.

This chain uses TRBV4-3 with TRBJ2-7; TRBD1 or TRBD2 may be the D gene (5 bases each). The last part of the DNA fits TRBJ2-4 better; the J call may be wrong. The germline V gene encodes CDR1 LGHNA and CDR2 YSLEER. The CDR3 sequence is 17 residues long. The chain's CDR3 is CASSQDLGVTAKNIQYF. In DNA, the CDR3 is TGCGCCAGCAGCCAAGATTTGGGGGTAACGGCCAAAAACATTCAGTACTTC.

A word on this clonotype: A much larger clone differs from this one at a single base, so this may be a read error. The V call is TRBV28, the J call TRBJ2-3, with a possible D match to TRBD2 (6 bases). Germline CDR1 is MDHEN and CDR2 is SYDVKM. V was clipped by 6 bases and J by 4 bases, with 14 bases between them. The CDR3 sequence is 14 residues long. As DNA, the CDR3 is TGTGCCAGCAGATGTGAGCGGGTCTCAGATACGCAGTATTTT. Its protein is CASRCERVSDTQYF.